A single sample is the source of the 25 T cell receptor beta chains below, sequenced in a study of blood T cell repertoires in COVID-19. TCRdb keeps only in-frame clones here, not all; method: immunoSEQ multiplex PCR. The data contain approximately 280,000 clones, 86% of them singletons. The specimen was PBMCs or T cells enriched from blood (not recorded which). The receptors derive from a woman aged 18-30 years who had recovered from COVID-19.

The CDR3 coding sequence is TGTGCCAGCAGCCCCCCAGCGATGAACACTGAAGCTTTCTTT. Translation gives CASSPPAMNTEAFF. The chain uses TRBV28 and TRBJ1-1; unclear D gene. Germline V CDR1 and CDR2: MDHEN, SYDVKM. V dropped 6 bases and J dropped 0 bases, with 11 bases sitting between them. The CDR3 has 14 residues.

The genes are TRBV9 and TRBJ2-2, with TRBD1 as a possible D gene (6 bases). This CDR3 comprises 13 residues. V lost 4 bases, J lost 8 bases, and 12 bases lay in between. Germline lookup yields CDR1 SGDLS and CDR2 YYNGEE. CDR3 loop: CASSFQRGGELFF. The CDR3 DNA reads as TGTGCCAGCAGCTTCCAGAGGGGGGGGGAGCTGTTTTTT.

The V gene is TRBV11-1, the J gene TRBJ2-1; the match to TRBD2 covers 13 bases. V lost 5 bases to trimming and J lost 9 bases; unmatched junction nucleotides: 7. The CDR3 is made up of 15 amino acids. The germline V gene has CDR1 SGHAT and CDR2 FQDESV (reference sequence). The CDR3 DNA reads TGTGCCAGCAGCCTCGGGACTAGCGGGAATAGTGAGCAGTTCTTC. The encoded protein is CASSLGTSGNSEQFF.

The chain carries TRBV30 and TRBJ1-5; D not certain. The CDR3 has 14 residues. Per germline, CDR1 GTSNPN and CDR2 SVGIG (reference sequence). V was shortened by 1 base and J by 3 bases, with 10 bases between the two germline ends. CDR3: CAWSARLANQPQHF. The CDR3 DNA is TGTGCCTGGAGTGCGAGGTTGGCCAATCAGCCCCAGCATTTT.

The chain couples TRBV3-1 (or the pseudogene TRBV3-2) to TRBJ1-6; a weak D match, TRBD1 (6 bases). Germline V gene data show CDR1 as LGHDT and CDR2 as YNNKEL (reference sequence). V was pared by 3 bases and J by 11 bases, with 11 bases between. The CDR3 has 13 residues. The CDR3 sequence is CASSHSSGAPLHF. In DNA, the CDR3 is TGTGCCAGCAGCCATTCCTCAGGGGCACCCCTCCACTTT.

V is TRBV6-2 or TRBV6-3 and J is TRBJ1-2, with TRBD1 as a possible D gene (5 bases). The CDR3 is 15 amino acids. Germline assignment: CDR1 MNHEY and CDR2 SVGEGT. V gave up 2 bases and J gave up 4 bases, with 14 bases separating them. The CDR3 reads CASSYDRRVTYGYTF. CDR3 coding DNA: TGTGCCAGCAGTTACGACCGCAGGGTAACCTATGGCTACACCTTC.

The V call is TRBV29-1, the J call TRBJ2-7, with D possibly being TRBD1 (6 bases). CDR1 SQVTM and CDR2 ANQGSEA come from the germline V gene. The V and J ends lost 6 bases and 5 bases respectively, with 14 bases between them. The CDR3 is made up of 12 amino acids. The CDR3 here is CSVGARVDEQYF. CDR3 in DNA: TGCAGCGTGGGGGCCAGGGTCGACGAGCAGTACTTC.

The chain combines TRBV7-2 with TRBJ2-3, with D tentatively TRBD2 (6 bases). Trimming stripped 2 bases from V and 4 bases from J, with 10 bases between. This CDR3 comprises 14 residues. Germline V lookup: CDR1 SGHTA, CDR2 FQGNSA. The CDR3 nucleotides read TGTGCCAGCAGCTTATACGGGAGTGCAGATACGCAGTATTTT. Its protein product is CASSLYGSADTQYF.

This chain uses TRBV5-1 with TRBJ2-1; 9 bases line up with TRBD2. There are 17 residues in the CDR3. The V and J ends lost 4 bases and 0 bases, in that order; junction bases with no gene match: 8. The germline CDR1 and CDR2 sequences are SGHRS and YFSETQ. The CDR3 region has the DNA TGCGCCAGCAGCCTCCTGACTAGCGGCAGCTCCTACAATGAGCAGTTCTTC. Translating gives CASSLLTSGSSYNEQFF.

The V and J genes are TRBV15 and TRBJ2-1; D perhaps matches TRBD2 (6 bases). The V end was cut by 1 base, the J end by 4 bases, with 11 bases between. The germline gives CDR1 LNHNV, CDR2 YYDKDF (reference sequence). CDR3 length: 15 amino acids. The CDR3 here is CATSRAGTVYNEQFF. The CDR3 DNA reads TGTGCCACCAGCAGAGCCGGGACTGTTTACAATGAGCAGTTCTTC.

This clone was counted many times. The V gene is TRBV5-4, the J gene TRBJ1-1; a weak D match, TRBD1 (5 bases). CDR1 and CDR2 (germline): SGHNT, YYREEE (reference sequence). The CDR3 runs 15 residues. V shed 5 bases and J shed 4 bases, with 18 bases lying between them. Written as DNA, the CDR3 is TGTGCCAGCAGTTTTACCAGGGATTGGGGCACTGAAGCTTTCTTT. It is translated as CASSFTRDWGTEAFF. The full variable domain, its missing parts supplied by reference TRBV5-4 and TRBJ1-1, is ETGVTQSPTHLIKTRGQQVTLRCSSQSGHNTVSWYQQALGQGPQFIFQYYREEENGRGNFPPRFSGLQFPNYSSELNVNALELDDSALYLCASSFTRDWGTEAFFGQGTRLTVV.

The chain combines TRBV3-1 (or the pseudogene TRBV3-2) with TRBJ2-2; D possibly corresponds to TRBD2 (5 bases). The CDR3 is 13 amino acids. V was shortened by 4 bases and J by 5 bases, with 8 bases between the two germline ends. Per germline, CDR1 LGHDT and CDR2 YNNKEL (reference sequence). As DNA, the CDR3 is TGTGCCAGCAGCCTCGGCGGGACCGGGGAGCTGTTTTTT. Translating gives CASSLGGTGELFF.

The chain recombines TRBV4-1 with TRBJ1-4, with no clear D. The germline V gene has CDR1 MGHRA and CDR2 YSYEKL. V lost 1 base to trimming and J lost 8 bases, with 17 bases between them. This CDR3 is built from 16 residues. CDR3 loop: CASSQVGQGEQEKLFF. For the CDR3, the DNA is TGCGCCAGCAGCCAAGTCGGCCAAGGAGAGCAGGAAAAACTGTTTTTT.

The V call is TRBV19, the J call TRBJ2-2, with 9 bases matching TRBD1. Germline V CDR1 and CDR2: LNHDA, SQIVND (reference sequence). The junction had 5 bases not matched to a gene; V was cut back by 6 bases and J by 3 bases. The CDR3 covers 15 residues. This CDR3 is CASRSGTGYTGELFF. The CDR3 DNA is TGTGCCAGTAGATCCGGGACAGGGTACACCGGGGAGCTGTTTTTT.

The V and J genes are TRBV11-2 and TRBJ2-1; 8 positions agree with TRBD1. V trimming: 5 bases; J trimming: 8 bases; junction bases outside the gene matches: 17. The CDR3 sequence is 17 residues long. Germline V gene data show CDR1 as SGHAT and CDR2 as FQNNGV. DNA of the CDR3: TGTGCCAGCAGCCCAGGGCCGGAGACAGGGGACTGGGATGAGCAGTTCTTC. Encoded protein: CASSPGPETGDWDEQFF.

The gene calls are TRBV18 and TRBJ1-5, with TRBD1 as a possible D gene (5 bases). The CDR3 runs 14 residues. The germline V and J ends were trimmed by 0 bases and 6 bases, with 9 bases remaining between them. Per the germline V gene, CDR1 is KGHSH and CDR2 is LQKENI. Here the CDR3 reads CASSPPGEAQPQHF. The CDR3 nucleotides read TGTGCCAGCTCACCACCGGGGGAGGCTCAGCCCCAGCATTTT.

The V and J genes are TRBV5-6 and TRBJ1-6, with a tentative D call TRBD1 (6 bases). CDR3 length: 15 amino acids. V lost 3 bases to trimming and J lost 9 bases, with 16 bases between them. From germline, CDR1 is SGHDT and CDR2 YYEEEE. The CDR3 DNA sequence: TGTGCCAGCAGCTATTTTACCGGGGGGCGTTCACCCCTCCACTTT. It is translated as CASSYFTGGRSPLHF.

The chain employs TRBV7-2 and TRBJ1-3, with TRBD1 matching over 10 bases. Germline V gives CDR1 SGHTA, CDR2 FQGNSA. The J segment lost 4 bases and the V segment lost 3 bases, leaving 6 bases of the junction unmatched. The CDR3 covers 16 residues. The CDR3, as DNA: TGTGCCAGCAGCTTTTCTGGGACAGGGGCGGGAAACACCATATATTTT. Translated: CASSFSGTGAGNTIYF.

The chain uses TRBV5-4 and TRBJ1-1; possible D gene TRBD1, 5 bases. The V gene's germline CDR1 is SGHNT and CDR2 YYREEE (reference sequence). This CDR3 is built from 15 residues. V lost 0 bases and J 1 base, leaving 10 bases between the germline ends. In DNA, the CDR3 is TGTGCCAGCAGCTTGGTCAGTACAGGGAACACTGAAGCTTTCTTT. Encoded protein: CASSLVSTGNTEAFF.

The genes are TRBV30 and TRBJ2-5; 7 bases match TRBD1. With 4 bases clipped from V and 3 bases from J, the junction kept 11 bases outside the gene matches. This CDR3 has 15 amino acids. Germline CDR1 reads GTSNPN; CDR2 reads SVGIG (reference sequence). The CDR3 loop is CAWTPGQSSKETQYF. In DNA form, the CDR3 reads TGTGCCTGGACCCCGGGACAGTCAAGCAAAGAGACCCAGTACTTC.

The chain carries TRBV3-1 (or the pseudogene TRBV3-2) and TRBJ2-1, with D perhaps TRBD2 (6 bases). Per germline, CDR1 LGHDT and CDR2 YNNKEL (reference sequence). The V gene lost 0 bases and the J gene lost 7 bases, with 13 bases spanning the gap. The CDR3 consists of 15 residues. The CDR3 bases are TGTGCCAGCAGCCAAGATATCCTAGCGCGGAATGAGCAGTTCTTC. Encoded protein: CASSQDILARNEQFF.

This chain connects TRBV5-4 to TRBJ1-3; tentative D call: TRBD1 (6 bases). The CDR3 consists of 16 residues. V gave up 4 bases and J gave up 4 bases, with 18 bases separating them. Germline V CDR1 and CDR2: SGHNT, YYREEE (reference sequence). CDR3: CASSPGPRGAGNTIYF. DNA for the CDR3: TGTGCCAGCAGCCCCGGCCCCAGGGGCGCGGGAAACACCATATATTTT.

The V call is TRBV2, the J call TRBJ1-1, with 8 bases matching TRBD1. In germline, CDR1 is SNHLY, CDR2 FYNNEI. This CDR3 has 16 amino acids. Trimming took 3 bases from V and 4 from J; bases not matched to a gene: 10. The CDR3 sequence is CASSDSGRGQSTEAFF. The CDR3 DNA reads TGTGCCAGCAGTGACTCCGGCAGGGGGCAGAGCACTGAAGCTTTCTTT.

The V call is TRBV19, the J call TRBJ1-2; 7 bases line up with TRBD1. Germline CDR1 LNHDA, CDR2 SQIVND (reference sequence). V lost 3 bases and J lost 4; bases outside the gene matches: 14. CDR3 length: 17 amino acids. The DNA of the CDR3 is TGTGCCAGTAGTATCAGCCTACAGGGGCTTAGATTCTATGGCTACACCTTC. Protein sequence: CASSISLQGLRFYGYTF.

The chain is built from TRBV10-2 and TRBJ2-1; the match to TRBD1 covers 7 bases. The CDR3 consists of 15 residues. With V trimmed by 11 bases and J by 3 bases, 13 bases remained unmatched. The germline V gene encodes CDR1 WSHSY and CDR2 SAAADI. As DNA, the CDR3 is TGCGCCGGATCGACCGGGACAGAGTTCTACAATGAGCAGTTCTTC. As protein: CAGSTGTEFYNEQFF.